This section outlines one TCR beta chain sequence together with its context. TCRdb reanalysed the RT-PCR reads using MiXCR and keeps one entry per CDR3 protein. The sample consists of about 230,000 distinct CDR3 sequences, 13% to 15% of them appearing once. This sample was included in a study of patients and donors after allogeneic stem cell transplantation. CDR3 length equals 18 residues. J was trimmed by 0 bases and V by 3 bases; bases with no gene match: 9. Per the germline V gene, CDR1 is SGHRS and CDR2 is YFSETQ. This chain connects TRBV5-1 to TRBJ1-6; 7 nucleotides agree with TRBD1. The TCR sequence derives from a human donor who was either an allogeneic HSCT recipient or a stem cell or donor lymphocyte infusion donor (not recorded which). It is not recorded whose cells these are; they may come from a transplant donor. The sample was blood, either unsorted or a sorted T cell fraction (not recorded which). The CDR3: CASSSGQREFSYNSPLHF. The CDR3 bases are TGCGCCAGCAGCTCGGGACAGAGAGAGTTCTCCTATAATTCACCCCTCCACTTT.